Shown below are 10 T cell receptor beta chains from a single sample sequenced in a study of cytomegalovirus exposure and HLA in healthy donors. The PCR employed 60 Vbeta primers together with 13 Jbeta primers. The repertoire was sequenced with immunoSEQ multiplex PCR; TCRdb's copy has only in-frame clones and lacks some. The sample includes tens of thousands of clones, approximately 80% seen only once; the top ten take around 1.5%. Sequencing was carried out using PBMCs. The receptors derive from a female donor in good health and CMV-seronegative.

This clone occurred a few times. The genes are TRBV7-2 and TRBJ1-1; TRBD1 matches 8 bases. CDR1 SGHTA and CDR2 FQGNSA come from the germline V gene. This CDR3 is 13 amino acids long. Trimming removed 0 bases from V and 10 bases from J; junction bases left unmatched: 4. This CDR3 reads CASSLARGQLAFF. CDR3 bases: TGTGCCAGCAGCTTAGCCAGGGGGCAGTTAGCTTTCTTT.

This clone has a handful of counts. CDR3 coding DNA: TGTGCCAGCAGTCGGGGGACAGGGTTGAACACTGAAGCTTTCTTT. As protein: CASSRGTGLNTEAFF. V and J are TRBV2 and TRBJ1-1; TRBD1 matches at 9 bases. Germline V gene sequence: CDR1 SNHLY, CDR2 FYNNEI. V shed 5 bases and J 0 bases; nucleotides not matched to a gene: 4. The CDR3 extends over 15 amino acids. Looking up the rest from reference TRBV2 and TRBJ1-1 gives the full variable domain: EPEVTQTPSHQVTQMGQEVILRCVPISNHLYFYWYRQILGQKVEFLVSFYNNEISEKSEIFDDQFSVERPDGSNFTLKIRSTKLEDSAMYFCASSRGTGLNTEAFFGQGTRLTVV.

CDR3 sequence: CASSPTVNTEAFF. In nucleotides, the CDR3 is TGTGCCAGCTCTCCCACGGTGAACACTGAAGCTTTCTTT. V is TRBV18 and J is TRBJ1-1, with D unclear. CDR3 size: 13 residues. The germline gives CDR1 KGHSH, CDR2 LQKENI. The V end lost 6 bases, the J end lost 0 bases, and 8 bases lay between the germline ends.

The rearrangement uses TRBV7-9 and TRBJ1-1; D not certain. Germline lookup yields CDR1 SEHNR and CDR2 FQNEAQ (reference sequence). This CDR3 is built from 15 residues. V lost 1 base to trimming and J lost 0 bases, with 9 bases between them. The chain's CDR3 is CASSLDLGLNTEAFF. The CDR3, as DNA: TGTGCCAGCAGCTTAGACCTAGGCCTGAACACTGAAGCTTTCTTT.

This chain joins TRBV6-5 and TRBJ2-3; D is possibly TRBD2 (6 bases). Germline V gene data show CDR1 as MNHEY and CDR2 as SVGAGI. The CDR3 is 14 residues long. The V and J ends lost 6 bases and 2 bases respectively, with 12 bases between them. This chain's CDR3 is CASSLGGPTDTQYF. For the CDR3, the DNA is TGTGCCAGCAGCCTAGGAGGGCCCACAGATACGCAGTATTTT.

This clone showed up just once. The gene calls are TRBV10-3 and TRBJ1-1; D might be TRBD1 (6 bases). Trimming left V 6 bases short and J 4 bases short, with 24 bases between. The CDR3 has 17 residues. Germline V gives CDR1 ENHRY, CDR2 SYGVKD. CDR3 in DNA: TGTGCCATCAGCTCTCAGGGGCGTTCGGGTGCGGGCACTGAAGCTTTCTTT. It is translated as CAISSQGRSGAGTEAFF.

The V gene is TRBV11-2, the J gene TRBJ1-4; D is undetermined. Trimming cost V 1 base and J 7 bases, with 7 bases left between them. Germline lookup yields CDR1 SGHAT and CDR2 FQNNGV. This CDR3 has 13 residues. CDR3 nucleotides: TGTGCCAGCAGCTTAGGGGAGGGTGAAAAACTGTTTTTT. Translation: CASSLGEGEKLFF.

This chain joins TRBV5-1 and TRBJ2-1, with 7 bases fitting TRBD1. The germline gives CDR1 SGHRS, CDR2 YFSETQ. With 4 bases clipped from V and 4 bases from J, the junction kept 11 bases outside the gene matches. The CDR3 totals 16 residues. CDR3 nucleotide sequence: TGCGCCAGCAGCCCTGACCCTTTGACAGGGTACAATGAGCAGTTCTTC. This gives the protein CASSPDPLTGYNEQFF.

V is TRBV2 and J is TRBJ1-2, with D uncertain. V was shortened by 8 bases and J by 8 bases, with 24 bases between the two germline ends. The CDR3 has 15 amino acids. Germline assignment: CDR1 SNHLY and CDR2 FYNNEI. Here the CDR3 reads CASSGARVPSGGYTF. For the CDR3, the DNA is TGTGCCAGCTCTGGTGCGCGGGTCCCGAGTGGAGGCTACACCTTC. Combining the CDR3 with reference TRBV2 and TRBJ1-2 gives the whole variable domain EPEVTQTPSHQVTQMGQEVILRCVPISNHLYFYWYRQILGQKVEFLVSFYNNEISEKSEIFDDQFSVERPDGSNFTLKIRSTKLEDSAMYFCASSGARVPSGGYTFGSGTRLTVV.

J is TRBJ1-2 and V is TRBV11-2; D is uncertain. The CDR3 consists of 18 residues. Trimming pared 0 bases from V and 8 bases from J, leaving 25 bases between. Germline CDR1 reads SGHAT; CDR2 reads FQNNGV. The CDR3 sequence is CASSLDWASQTEEGGYTF. The CDR3 nucleotides are TGTGCCAGCAGCTTAGATTGGGCCTCCCAAACGGAAGAAGGAGGCTACACCTTC.